What follows are 10 T cell receptor beta chains derived from one specimen sequenced in a study of T cells after yellow fever vaccination (dated by TCRdb to the late 2010s). The treatment or condition label on this specimen signifies: live attenuated yellow fever vaccine strain. Libraries were made using 5' RACE. Instrument on record: Illumina HiSeq 2500. TCRdb reprocessed the public reads (quality trimming at Q25 with fastp, clone calling with MiXCR) and kept in-frame beta chains. Entries that share a CDR3 protein sequence are merged under the most common genes and DNA. The sample contains 200,000 to 300,000 distinct CDR3 sequences, under 15% of them found a single time. The biggest ten clones account for 0.5% to 0.6% of the sample. Source: CD4+ T cells sorted from PBMCs, taken 45 days after the yellow fever booster vaccination. These receptor sequences come from a man aged 25 to 40 who received the YFV17D yellow fever vaccine.

The V call is TRBV3-1, the J call TRBJ2-4, with 8 positions matching TRBD1. CDR1 LGHDT and CDR2 YNNKEL come from the germline V gene (reference sequence). Unmatched junction bases numbered 7, after V lost 4 bases and J lost 5 bases. The CDR3 has 15 residues. The CDR3 spells CASSPRTGNENIQYF. CDR3 sequence (DNA): TGTGCCAGCAGCCCCCGGACAGGGAACGAAAACATTCAGTACTTC.

The chain couples TRBV7-2 to TRBJ2-2; TRBD2 matches at 12 bases. Germline V lookup: CDR1 SGHTA, CDR2 FQGNSA. This CDR3 has 15 amino acids. Losses at the gene ends were 5 bases for V and 7 bases for J; bases not matched to a gene: 5. CDR3 nucleotide sequence: TGTGCCAGCAGCCGACTAGCGGGAGCGAACGGGGAGCTGTTTTTT. Translated, it gives CASSRLAGANGELFF.

Only a few counts were recorded for this clonotype. The V and J genes are TRBV24-1 and TRBJ2-2, with D perhaps matching TRBD1 or TRBD2 (5 bases each). The CDR3 runs to 10 residues. CDR1 is KGHDR, CDR2 SFDVKD, per germline. V lost 5 bases and J lost 16, with 10 bases in between. The CDR3 is CATSGDARFF. CDR3 DNA sequence: TGTGCCACCAGTGGGGACGCACGGTTTTTT.

This clonotype turned up a few times. The chain joins TRBV18 to TRBJ2-3; no clear D. The CDR3 spans 15 residues. V was cut by 4 bases and J by 2 bases, with 13 bases left in between. Germline CDR1 reads KGHSH; CDR2 reads LQKENI. CDR3 sequence (DNA): TGTGCCAGCTCACTGGACGGGCCCTACACAGATACGCAGTATTTT. This translates into CASSLDGPYTDTQYF.

The V and J genes are TRBV20-1 and TRBJ2-7; TRBD1 matches 9 bases. Per germline, CDR1 DFQATT and CDR2 SNEGSKA (reference sequence). The V segment lost 7 bases and the J segment 7 bases; nucleotides outside the gene matches: 14. The CDR3 extends over 14 amino acids. The CDR3 loop reads CSVLVGTGRGEQYF. The DNA for the CDR3 is TGCAGTGTCCTGGTTGGGACAGGGCGAGGAGAGCAGTACTTC.

This clonotype was counted between two and nine times. The V gene is TRBV7-9, the J gene TRBJ2-7; D is unresolved. The CDR3 totals 13 residues. Germline V gene lookup returns CDR1 SEHNR and CDR2 FQNEAQ (reference sequence). Deletions cut 0 bases from V and 4 bases from J, with 7 bases between. CDR3 in DNA: TGTGCCAGCAGCTTAGCCGGTGTTTACGAGCAGTACTTC. Translated: CASSLAGVYEQYF. The variable domain in full, completed from reference TRBV7-9 and TRBJ2-7, reads DTGVSQNPRHKITKRGQNVTFRCDPISEHNRLYWYRQTLGQGPEFLTYFQNEAQLEKSRLLSDRFSAERPKGSFSTLEIQRTEQGDSAMYLCASSLAGVYEQYFGPGTRLTVT.

The chain couples TRBV6-5 to TRBJ2-1, with 12 bases aligning to TRBD2. Germline V gene data show CDR1 as MNHEY and CDR2 as SVGAGI. The ends lost 8 bases at V and 4 bases at J; junction bases unmatched: 6. This CDR3 has 15 amino acids. The CDR3 spells CASCPLAGGYNEQFF. The CDR3 bases are TGTGCCAGCTGCCCTCTAGCGGGAGGGTACAATGAGCAGTTCTTC.

This clonotype has more than one count but fewer than ten. The conserved phenylalanine or tryptophan normally closing the CDR3 is absent here, so this likely arose from a read error. No DNA is shown, since the ends of the CDR3 on it are uncertain; the CDR3 is the one TCRdb lists. The CDR3 sequence is CASSHSIGGLGLMRI. J is TRBJ2-1 and V is TRBV3-1; the table's TRBD1 call for D was not verified on the DNA. Looked up from germline, CDR1 is LGHDT and CDR2 is YNNKEL (reference sequence). The CDR3 length equals 15 residues, ends included.

This clonotype was recorded many times. The V gene is TRBV18, the J gene TRBJ2-1; a possible D gene is TRBD2 (6 bases). V was cut by 3 bases and J by 6 bases, with 18 bases left in between. Germline values: CDR1 KGHSH, CDR2 LQKENI. This CDR3 spans 16 amino acids. The CDR3 nucleotides are TGTGCCAGCTCACCCCAAGGAGGGCCGAGTTTCAATGAGCAGTTCTTC. This gives the protein CASSPQGGPSFNEQFF.

The table lists this clonotype with many counts. The J gene is TRBJ2-3, the V gene TRBV20-1; D is unclear. This CDR3 spans 14 amino acids. V lost 2 bases and J 10 bases, leaving 19 bases between the germline ends. Looked up from germline, CDR1 is DFQATT and CDR2 is SNEGSKA (reference sequence). The CDR3 loop is CSARNRALVVAQYF. The CDR3 coding sequence is TGCAGTGCTAGAAACCGCGCTCTAGTAGTGGCGCAGTATTTT.